The 19 T cell receptor beta chains below come from one sample, sequenced in a study of Ad26.COV2.S vaccination and SARS-CoV-2 variants. Repertoires were generated with immunoSEQ multiplex PCR, while TCRdb's copy carries only in-frame clones and drops some. This sample carries 440,000 or so clones, 89% of them seen once, and the ten largest clones take approximately 1.7%. Sample treatment: some 19 received Ad26.COV2.S at low or high dose, single or two shots; about 5 received placebo; per-sample allocation not given. Collection of the samples took place on day 63 after the first injection of vaccine or placebo. The starting material was peripheral blood, obtained in a trial of Ad26.COV2.S vaccine versus placebo. Receptors were obtained from a person aged 18-65 years who received the Ad26.COV2.S COVID-19 vaccine or a placebo.

This chain uses TRBV9 with TRBJ1-1; a possible D gene is TRBD1 (5 bases). V lost 0 bases, J lost 4 bases, and 10 bases lay in between. The CDR3 length is 14 residues. In germline, CDR1 is SGDLS, CDR2 YYNGEE. This CDR3 is CASSVGGRGTEAFF. For the CDR3, the DNA is TGTGCCAGCAGCGTAGGAGGGAGGGGCACTGAAGCTTTCTTT.

The CDR3 is CATSRDLFSDEQYF. CDR3 DNA: TGTGCCACCAGCAGAGATCTGTTCTCGGACGAGCAGTACTTC. The chain has TRBV15 and TRBJ2-7; D remains ambiguous. Trimming left V 0 bases short and J 5 bases short, with 11 bases between. CDR3 size: 14 residues. The germline CDR1 and CDR2 sequences are LNHNV and YYDKDF (reference sequence).

The chain combines TRBV5-1 with TRBJ2-3; tentatively, D is TRBD2 (5 bases). The germline V and J ends were trimmed by 4 bases and 8 bases, with 11 bases remaining between them. The CDR3 runs to 12 residues. Germline-derived CDR1 and CDR2 are SGHRS and YFSETQ. CDR3 sequence: CASSHREGTQYF. As DNA, the CDR3 is TGCGCCAGCAGCCACCGAGAGGGTACGCAGTATTTT.

V usage is TRBV27 and J usage is TRBJ2-7; D gene uncertain. V dropped 8 bases and J dropped 5 bases, with 7 bases sitting between them. This CDR3 is 10 amino acids long. The germline gives CDR1 MNHEY, CDR2 SMNVEV (reference sequence). The CDR3 is CASGLHEQYF. CDR3 nucleotide sequence: TGTGCCAGCGGGCTCCACGAGCAGTACTTC.

The sample holds one count of this clone. In DNA, the CDR3 is TGTGCCAGCAGTTACTCGAAGGTGGAGCCGAACACTGAAGCTTTCTTT. Protein product: CASSYSKVEPNTEAFF. The rearrangement uses TRBV6-6 and TRBJ1-1, with unresolved D. Per the germline V gene, CDR1 is MNHNY and CDR2 is SVGAGI (reference sequence). V lost 0 bases and J lost 1, with 12 bases in between. The CDR3 loop spans 16 amino acids.

Points on this clone: Other DNA sequences in the same sample also yield this CDR3. V usage is TRBV11-1 and J usage is TRBJ2-3; no clear D gene. The CDR3 totals 13 residues. Trimming took off 3 bases at V and 3 bases at J, with 7 bases between the two ends. Germline values: CDR1 SGHAT, CDR2 FQDESV (reference sequence). CDR3 sequence reads: CASSFLGTDTQYF. In nucleotides, the CDR3 is TGTGCCAGCAGCTTTTTGGGAACAGATACGCAGTATTTT.

V is TRBV5-4 and J is TRBJ2-7, with TRBD1 matching 8 bases. The CDR3 loop spans 17 amino acids. Germline lookup yields CDR1 SGHNT and CDR2 YYREEE (reference sequence). Losses at the gene ends were 2 bases for V and 3 bases for J; bases not matched to a gene: 13. The CDR3 loop reads CASSLLPPRDRIYEQYF. In DNA, the CDR3 is TGTGCCAGCAGCTTACTTCCTCCCCGGGACAGGATCTACGAGCAGTACTTC.

The gene calls are TRBV6-5 and TRBJ2-7, with 8 bases fitting TRBD2. CDR1 and CDR2 from the germline V gene are MNHEY and SVGAGI. With V trimmed by 2 bases and J by 1 base, 1 base remained unmatched. The length of the CDR3 is 14 residues. CDR3 in amino acids: CASSYKRESYEQYF. The CDR3 DNA sequence: TGTGCCAGCAGTTACAAGCGGGAGTCCTACGAGCAGTACTTC.

The V call is TRBV29-1, the J call TRBJ2-1, with 7 bases matching TRBD2. V was clipped by 7 bases and J by 6 bases; unmatched bases: 9. This CDR3 is 13 amino acids long. The germline CDR1 and CDR2 sequences are SQVTM and ANQGSEA. The CDR3 spells CSGRRESGNEQFF. CDR3 in DNA: TGCAGCGGCAGGCGGGAGTCGGGCAATGAGCAGTTCTTC.

This clone came up once. The gene calls are TRBV15 and TRBJ2-7; TRBD1 is a possible D gene (6 bases). The germline V and J ends were trimmed by 5 bases and 1 base, with 15 bases remaining between them. CDR1 and CDR2 from the germline V gene are LNHNV and YYDKDF (reference sequence). The CDR3 totals 15 residues. DNA of the CDR3: TGTGCCACCAGCCCCGCAGGGGAACGATCCTACGAGCAGTACTTC. Translated, it gives CATSPAGERSYEQYF.

The chain combines TRBV11-2 with TRBJ2-1; TRBD2 matches at 10 bases. The J segment lost 5 bases and the V segment lost 5 bases, leaving 12 bases of the junction unmatched. Germline V lookup: CDR1 SGHAT, CDR2 FQNNGV. This CDR3 spans 17 amino acids. The CDR3 region is CASSRRIAGGRDNEQFF. As DNA, the CDR3 is TGTGCCAGCAGCAGAAGAATAGCGGGGGGTCGCGACAATGAGCAGTTCTTC.

The chain links TRBV19 to TRBJ2-5; 8 bases map to TRBD1. This CDR3 has 16 amino acids. Germline assignment: CDR1 LNHDA and CDR2 SQIVND (reference sequence). The J segment lost 5 bases and the V segment lost 1 base, leaving 9 bases of the junction unmatched. The CDR3 spells CASSIVGAGGSETQYF. CDR3 coding DNA: TGTGCCAGTAGTATAGTAGGGGCAGGGGGCTCGGAGACCCAGTACTTC. The full variable domain, with the rest looked up from reference TRBV19 and TRBJ2-5, is DGGITQSPKYLFRKEGQNVTLSCEQNLNHDAMYWYRQDPGQGLRLIYYSQIVNDFQKGDIAEGYSVSREKKESFPLTVTSAQKNPTAFYLCASSIVGAGGSETQYFGPGTRLLVL.

The chain recombines TRBV2 with TRBJ2-5; D not certain. The germline V and J ends were trimmed by 6 bases and 0 bases, with 11 bases remaining between them. Germline values: CDR1 SNHLY, CDR2 FYNNEI. This CDR3 is built from 14 residues. The CDR3 DNA reads TGTGCCAGCAGGGATGACCGCCACCAAGAGACCCAGTACTTC. Its translation is CASRDDRHQETQYF.

The rearrangement uses TRBV18 and TRBJ1-5, with D possibly matching TRBD1 (5 bases). Germline lookup yields CDR1 KGHSH and CDR2 LQKENI. The ends were cut back, 0 bases at V and 7 bases at J, with 16 bases in the middle. The CDR3 extends over 16 amino acids. CDR3 bases: TGTGCCAGCTCACCACCGGGGCCCCCGGAAGAACAGCCCCAGCATTTT. Amino acid sequence: CASSPPGPPEEQPQHF. The whole variable domain, remainder taken from reference TRBV18 and TRBJ1-5, is NAGVMQNPRHLVRRRGQEARLRCSPMKGHSHVYWYRQLPEEGLKFMVYLQKENIIDESGMPKERFSAEFPKEGPSILRIQQVVRGDSAAYFCASSPPGPPEEQPQHFGDGTRLSIL.

V usage is TRBV6-2 or TRBV6-3 and J usage is TRBJ1-3, with D hard to call. Germline lookup yields CDR1 MNHEY and CDR2 SVGEGT. The V end was cut by 4 bases, the J end by 0 bases, with 4 bases between. The CDR3 is 13 residues long. CDR3 in amino acids: CASSFHSGNTIYF. In nucleotides, the CDR3 is TGTGCCAGCAGTTTTCACTCTGGAAACACCATATATTTT.

The chain links TRBV28 to TRBJ1-3; TRBD1 matches at 8 bases. Trimming took 8 bases from V and 6 from J; bases not matched to a gene: 9. The CDR3 runs 14 residues. The V gene's germline CDR1 is MDHEN and CDR2 SYDVKM. The CDR3 region is CASSGDRRPNTIYF. The CDR3 DNA sequence: TGTGCCAGCTCCGGGGACAGGAGACCAAACACCATATATTTT.

This chain links TRBV27 with TRBJ1-5; D is unresolved. V was clipped by 0 bases and J by 4 bases, with 7 bases between them. The germline V gene has CDR1 MNHEY and CDR2 SMNVEV (reference sequence). The CDR3 has 14 amino acids. CDR3 region: CASSLSSRNQPQHF. The DNA of the CDR3 is TGTGCCAGCAGTTTATCTTCCAGAAATCAGCCCCAGCATTTT.

J is TRBJ1-1 and V is TRBV7-9; the D gene is possibly TRBD1 (5 bases). This CDR3 has 13 amino acids. Trimming stripped 3 bases from V and 7 bases from J, with 12 bases between. Germline lookup yields CDR1 SEHNR and CDR2 FQNEAQ (reference sequence). The CDR3 DNA reads TGTGCCAGCAGCTTGCCACCGGGACTTGAAGCTTTCTTT. Translation gives CASSLPPGLEAFF. The whole variable domain, filled in from reference TRBV7-9 and TRBJ1-1, reads DTGVSQNPRHKITKRGQNVTFRCDPISEHNRLYWYRQTLGQGPEFLTYFQNEAQLEKSRLLSDRFSAERPKGSFSTLEIQRTEQGDSAMYLCASSLPPGLEAFFGQGTRLTVV.

This clone appeared a single time. This chain links TRBV19 with TRBJ1-4; maybe TRBD1 (6 bases). The length of the CDR3 is 15 residues. V was trimmed by 3 bases and J by 0 bases, leaving 8 bases between them. Germline loops: CDR1 LNHDA, CDR2 SQIVND (reference sequence). The CDR3 coding sequence is TGTGCCAGTAGTATCGGACAGACAACTAATGAAAAACTGTTTTTT. Its protein is CASSIGQTTNEKLFF.